This TCR beta chain stems from a study of CD8+ T cells in alopecia areata. The study's findings and limits: Normal scalp showed lower clonality than lesional scalp, especially alopecia totalis/universalis. Scalp samples also contribute reads from the resident alphabeta T cells found in normal skin.

Cell sorting on a FACSAria was used to separate CD4+ and CD8+ T cells from the PBMCs. The CDR3 consists of 13 residues. V lost 4 bases to trimming and J lost 6 bases; unmatched junction nucleotides: 7. Per the germline V gene, CDR1 is SQVTM and CDR2 is ANQGSEA. This clone was seen more than once but under ten times. The antigen is unknown. Extracted RNA was reverse transcribed into cDNA, the sequencing template. The assay was immunoSEQ multiplex PCR, and TCRdb's table has in-frame clones only and misses some. The sample carries roughly 150,000 clones, roughly 50% recorded once. The chain recombines TRBV29-1 with TRBJ2-5; TRBD2 matches at 8 bases. Sequencing input: CD4+ T cells sorted from blood. This clonotype was sampled from a human donor in good health. In DNA, the CDR3 is TGCAGCGTTGTGAGCGGGAGTGGGAAGACCCAGTACTTC. This gives the protein CSVVSGSGKTQYF. Drawing the rest from reference TRBV29-1 and TRBJ2-5, the complete variable domain is SAVISQKPSRDICQRGTSLTIQCQVDSQVTMMFWYRQQPGQSLTLIATANQGSEATYESGFVIDKFPISRPNLTFSTLTVSNMSPEDSSIYLCSVVSGSGKTQYFGPGTRLLVL.